One sample yielded the 30 T cell receptor beta chains listed below, sequenced in a study of shared clonotypes between healthy human individuals. Sequencing used immunoSEQ multiplex PCR; TCRdb keeps in-frame clones, though not all of them. The sample carries hundreds of thousands of clones, around three quarters recorded once. Sequencing input: PBMCs. Every receptor here comes from a middle-aged woman in good health. Some clones in this sample may be carry-over from other donors' samples.

The chain uses TRBV7-3 and TRBJ2-7, with a possible D match to TRBD2 (5 bases). V lost 5 bases to trimming and J lost 0 bases, with 14 bases between them. The V gene's germline CDR1 is SGHTA and CDR2 FQGTGA. The CDR3 spans 15 residues. DNA for the CDR3: TGTGCCAGCAGCCCCGCACTAGGAAGCTCCTACGAGCAGTACTTC. Translating it yields CASSPALGSSYEQYF. Supplemented by reference TRBV7-3 and TRBJ2-7, the full variable domain reads GAGVSQTPSNKVTEKGKYVELRCDPISGHTALYWYRQSLGQGPEFLIYFQGTGAADDSGLPNDRFFAVRPEGSVSTLKIQRTERGDSAVYLCASSPALGSSYEQYFGPGTRLTVT.

This clone was seen once. The rearrangement links TRBV5-8 to TRBJ1-1; TRBD1 might be the D (5 bases). This CDR3 comprises 14 residues. The ends were cut back, 6 bases at V and 1 base at J, with 13 bases in the middle. The germline gives CDR1 SGHTS, CDR2 YDEGEE. CDR3 DNA sequence: TGTGCCAGCACTTGGGGGACTGGGAACACTGAAGCTTTCTTT. This sequence encodes CASTWGTGNTEAFF.

The V gene is TRBV18, the J gene TRBJ1-1; D gene uncertain. Deletions cut 0 bases from V and 1 base from J, with 9 bases between. This CDR3 is built from 15 residues. Germline V CDR1 and CDR2: KGHSH, LQKENI. The CDR3 sequence: CASSPPGEENTEAFF. The CDR3 DNA follows: TGTGCCAGCTCACCACCGGGAGAGGAGAACACTGAAGCTTTCTTT. Together with reference TRBV18 and TRBJ1-1, the CDR3 gives the full variable domain: NAGVMQNPRHLVRRRGQEARLRCSPMKGHSHVYWYRQLPEEGLKFMVYLQKENIIDESGMPKERFSAEFPKEGPSILRIQQVVRGDSAAYFCASSPPGEENTEAFFGQGTRLTVV.

About this clone itself: With only one base between it and a far larger clone, this is likely a read error. The genes are TRBV5-4 and TRBJ2-5, with D uncertain. The J call is uncertain, as TRBJ2-7 better fits the DNA end. This CDR3 has 13 residues. The germline V gene has CDR1 SGHNT and CDR2 YYREEE (reference sequence). CDR3 loop: CASSLSPIHEQYF. Written as DNA, the CDR3 is TGTGCCAGCAGCCTCTCCCCCATCCACGAGCAGTACTTC.

The V and J genes are TRBV5-1 and TRBJ2-7; TRBD1 aligns across 7 bases. This CDR3 region has 15 residues. Per the germline V gene, CDR1 is SGHRS and CDR2 is YFSETQ. J gave up 3 bases and V 0 bases, and 6 bases lay outside the gene matches. The CDR3 nucleotides read TGCGCCAGCAGCTTGGCCGGGGCAGGGGGCTACGAGCAGTACTTC. This sequence encodes CASSLAGAGGYEQYF.

The V call is TRBV6-5, the J call TRBJ2-5; 7 bases are a match to TRBD2. V lost 8 bases, J lost 5 bases, and 5 bases stayed unmatched. CDR3 size: 12 residues. The germline V gene encodes CDR1 MNHEY and CDR2 SVGAGI. The CDR3 DNA reads as TGTGCCAGCGGTGGGAGGGCTGAGACCCAGTACTTC. Encoded protein: CASGGRAETQYF.

A remark on this clone: Since a much larger clone is just one base distant, this may be a read error. The chain couples TRBV4-3 to TRBJ2-7, with a tentative D call TRBD1 (5 bases). The CDR3 has 16 amino acids. The ends were cut back, 7 bases at V and 1 base at J, with 20 bases in the middle. The V gene's germline CDR1 is LGHNA and CDR2 YSLEER. CDR3: CASIPRHPDSSYEQYF. CDR3 coding DNA: TGCGCCAGCATCCCCCGGCACCCAGACAGTTCCTACGAGCAGTACTTC.

About this clone itself: Distinct nucleotide sequences in the sample also encode this CDR3. V is TRBV7-9 and J is TRBJ2-3; D call uncertain. The CDR3 spans 12 residues. Germline V gene lookup returns CDR1 SEHNR and CDR2 FQNEAQ (reference sequence). The V and J ends lost 5 bases and 3 bases respectively, with 6 bases between them. CDR3 bases: TGTGCCAGCAGCCGTTCAACAGATACGCAGTATTTT. This translates into CASSRSTDTQYF.

This chain links TRBV6-6 with TRBJ2-2; 7 positions agree with TRBD1. Per the germline V gene, CDR1 is MNHNY and CDR2 is SVGAGI (reference sequence). The CDR3 is 15 residues long. Trimming took 6 bases from V and 7 from J; bases not matched to a gene: 11. CDR3 residues: CASSPTGYLVGELFF. CDR3 nucleotide sequence: TGTGCCAGCAGCCCGACAGGGTATTTGGTCGGGGAGCTGTTTTTT.

The CDR3 DNA is TGCGCCAGCAGCCAAGGAAATGGACATAGCTACGAGCAGTACTTC. Translated: CASSQGNGHSYEQYF. This chain links TRBV4-3 with TRBJ2-7, with D possibly TRBD1 on 5 matching bases. V shed 1 base and J shed 3 bases, with 13 bases lying between them. Germline CDR1 is LGHNA and CDR2 is YSLEER. This CDR3 region has 15 residues.

V gene TRBV28 combines with J gene TRBJ1-6; D gene unclear. V lost 3 bases and J lost 14, with 14 bases in between. In germline, CDR1 is MDHEN, CDR2 SYDVKM. CDR3 size: 13 residues. Here the CDR3 reads CASSFGGRSTLHF. The CDR3 coding sequence is TGTGCCAGCAGTTTCGGCGGGAGATCAACCCTCCACTTT.

The CDR3 loop is CASSLEGTGRAGELFF. CDR3 in DNA: TGTGCCAGCAGTTTAGAGGGGACAGGGAGGGCCGGGGAGCTGTTTTTT. The chain links TRBV28 to TRBJ2-2; 9 nucleotides match TRBD1. V was clipped by 2 bases and J by 6 bases; unmatched bases: 7. The CDR3 has 16 residues. From germline, CDR1 is MDHEN and CDR2 SYDVKM.

The chain couples TRBV15 to TRBJ2-5; the match to TRBD1 covers 7 bases. V lost 5 bases and J lost 7; bases outside the gene matches: 13. Germline-derived CDR1 and CDR2 are LNHNV and YYDKDF (reference sequence). CDR3 length equals 15 residues. The CDR3 region has the DNA TGTGCCACCAGCTCCAGGGACAGTCTTGTGGGGACCCAGTACTTC. As protein: CATSSRDSLVGTQYF.

The chain links TRBV7-9 to TRBJ1-2, with D unresolved. Trimming removed 1 base at V and 8 bases at J, with 11 bases between. CDR3 length: 13 amino acids. CDR1 and CDR2 (germline): SEHNR, FQNEAQ (reference sequence). CDR3 DNA sequence: TGTGCCAGCAGCTTAGTAGGGCCGTGGGGCTACACCTTC. Its protein product is CASSLVGPWGYTF.

For this clone: Since a far larger clone is one base different, this is likely a read error. The gene calls are TRBV4-2 and TRBJ1-2; perhaps TRBD1 as D (6 bases). The ends were cut back, 3 bases at V and 4 bases at J, with 24 bases in the middle. CDR3 length: 18 amino acids. CDR1 LGHNA and CDR2 YNFKEQ come from the germline V gene. The CDR3 reads CASSHATPYRVPGYGYTF. The CDR3 region has the DNA TGTGCCAGCAGCCACGCCACCCCTTACAGGGTTCCTGGCTATGGCTACACCTTC.

The J gene is TRBJ2-7, the V gene TRBV10-1, with a tentative D call TRBD2 (6 bases). Germline CDR1 WNHNN, CDR2 SYGVQD (reference sequence). The CDR3 is 13 residues long. V lost 4 bases and J 5 bases, leaving 12 bases between the germline ends. The CDR3 sequence is CASSATRTNEQYF. The DNA for the CDR3 is TGCGCCAGCAGTGCGACTAGAACCAACGAGCAGTACTTC.

The rearrangement links TRBV9 to TRBJ2-1; no clear D. The CDR3 spans 13 residues. The germline V gene has CDR1 SGDLS and CDR2 YYNGEE. The germline V and J ends were trimmed by 4 bases and 5 bases, with 10 bases remaining between them. CDR3 sequence: CASSLHRDNEQFF. The CDR3, as DNA: TGTGCCAGCAGCTTACACCGGGACAATGAGCAGTTCTTC.

This chain links TRBV18 with TRBJ2-5; D ambiguous. Per the germline V gene, CDR1 is KGHSH and CDR2 is LQKENI. This CDR3 is 11 amino acids long. V lost 5 bases, J lost 4 bases, and 5 bases lay in between. The CDR3: CASSLAETQYF. The CDR3 nucleotides are TGTGCCAGCTCATTGGCAGAGACCCAGTACTTC. The full variable domain, completed using reference TRBV18 and TRBJ2-5, is NAGVMQNPRHLVRRRGQEARLRCSPMKGHSHVYWYRQLPEEGLKFMVYLQKENIIDESGMPKERFSAEFPKEGPSILRIQQVVRGDSAAYFCASSLAETQYFGPGTRLLVL.

The DNA for the CDR3 is TGTGCCAGCAGCTTAGGAGAAGATACGCAGTATTTT. Translating it yields CASSLGEDTQYF. The chain uses TRBV5-5 and TRBJ2-3; D call uncertain. Germline V gene data show CDR1 as SGHKS and CDR2 as YYEKEE (reference sequence). CDR3 length equals 12 residues. Trimming cost V 2 bases and J 5 bases, with 6 bases left between them.

The chain employs TRBV6-1 and TRBJ2-5; 9 positions match TRBD2. TRBJ2-7 matches the DNA end more closely, so the J call is doubtful. The germline V gene encodes CDR1 MNHNS and CDR2 SASEGT. The CDR3 has 14 residues. The CDR3 spells CASRVAGGPYEQYF. The DNA for the CDR3 is TGTGCCAGCAGGGTGGCGGGAGGGCCTTACGAGCAGTACTTC.

The chain recombines TRBV29-1 with TRBJ2-1; TRBD2 agrees at 11 bases. The CDR3 loop spans 15 amino acids. The trim removed 6 bases at V and 4 bases at J, leaving 8 bases unmatched. The germline CDR1 and CDR2 sequences are SQVTM and ANQGSEA. As DNA, the CDR3 is TGCAGCGTCGACCCCGGGACTAGCGGATACAATGAGCAGTTCTTC. This codes for CSVDPGTSGYNEQFF.

The chain uses TRBV5-1 and TRBJ2-1, with 8 positions matching TRBD2. The CDR3 loop spans 17 amino acids. After removal of 0 bases from V and 8 bases from J, the junction contained 13 bases not matched to a gene. Germline CDR1 reads SGHRS; CDR2 reads YFSETQ. CDR3 protein: CASSLALQSGSVDEQFF. Here the CDR3 DNA reads TGCGCCAGCAGCTTGGCATTACAAAGCGGGAGTGTTGATGAGCAGTTCTTC.

The chain employs TRBV19 and TRBJ2-1; D may be TRBD2 (6 bases). The germline V gene encodes CDR1 LNHDA and CDR2 SQIVND (reference sequence). Trimming removed 3 bases at V and 6 bases at J, with 15 bases between. This CDR3 region has 15 residues. The DNA for the CDR3 is TGTGCCAGTAGTATTCTCAGACTAGGCGGCAATGAGCAGTTCTTC. Its translation: CASSILRLGGNEQFF.

The chain recombines TRBV11-3 with TRBJ2-7; TRBD2 aligns across 7 bases. Germline V CDR1 and CDR2: SGHNT, YENEEA. With V trimmed by 8 bases and J by 2 bases, 6 bases remained unmatched. The CDR3 loop spans 13 amino acids. Written as DNA, the CDR3 is TGTGCCAGCCTCTCCCTAGCGGCCTACGAGCAGTACTTC. Translation gives CASLSLAAYEQYF.

About this clone: Just one base apart from a much larger clone, this may be a read error. The V gene is TRBV25-1, the J gene TRBJ2-7; 10 bases line up with TRBD1. In germline, CDR1 is MGHDK, CDR2 SYGVNS. There are 17 residues in the CDR3. CDR3 nucleotide sequence: TGTGCCAGCAGTGAAATGGGGACAGGGGAAATAAGCTACGGGCAGTACTTC. Protein: CASSEMGTGEISYGQYF.

The table lists this clone with a few counts. The gene calls are TRBV7-2 and TRBJ1-2; TRBD1 aligns across 10 bases. Germline lookup yields CDR1 SGHTA and CDR2 FQGNSA. The junction had 7 bases not matched to a gene; V was cut back by 5 bases and J by 4 bases. This CDR3 spans 15 amino acids. The CDR3 DNA is TGTGCCAGCAGCACAGGGACAGGGGCAGGCTATGGCTACACCTTC. Protein sequence: CASSTGTGAGYGYTF.

This clone has just one count. The J gene is TRBJ2-7, the V gene TRBV29-1, with 7 bases lining up with TRBD1. Germline V CDR1 and CDR2: SQVTM, ANQGSEA. The CDR3 runs to 13 residues. Unmatched junction bases numbered 9, after V lost 5 bases and J lost 5 bases. The CDR3 loop reads CSVLLLGTDEQYF. The CDR3 nucleotides are TGCAGCGTTTTATTATTGGGGACAGACGAGCAGTACTTC.

The chain joins TRBV6-1 to TRBJ1-3; D remains unclear. V lost 2 bases, J lost 5 bases, and 4 bases lay in between. The CDR3 extends over 12 amino acids. The germline V gene encodes CDR1 MNHNS and CDR2 SASEGT. CDR3 amino acids: CASSETRNTIYF. CDR3 bases: TGTGCCAGCAGTGAAACGAGAAACACCATATATTTT.

This clone was detected only a few times. This chain joins TRBV30 and TRBJ2-1; D is perhaps TRBD2 (6 bases). V shed 5 bases and J shed 2 bases, with 13 bases lying between them. CDR3 size: 14 residues. The germline gives CDR1 GTSNPN, CDR2 SVGIG (reference sequence). As DNA, the CDR3 is TGTGCCTGGTGGAGGGGAACCCCCTACAATGAGCAGTTCTTC. Translating it yields CAWWRGTPYNEQFF.

This chain uses TRBV11-2 with TRBJ2-5; 9 nucleotides align to TRBD2. CDR1 is SGHAT and CDR2 is FQNNGV in the germline V gene. Unmatched junction bases numbered 5, after V lost 4 bases and J lost 5 bases. The CDR3 length is 14 residues. CDR3 bases: TGTGCCAGCAGCTCCATTAGCGGGGGCGAGACCCAGTACTTC. Its protein product is CASSSISGGETQYF.